This is a list of T cell receptor beta chains from one sample in a study of blood T cell repertoires in COVID-19. The repertoire was sequenced with immunoSEQ multiplex PCR; TCRdb's copy has only in-frame clones and lacks some. The profile shows about 200,000 clones, approximately 84% of them singletons. Sequencing was performed on peripheral blood. These TCRs come from a woman older than 75 with acute or convalescent COVID-19. The CDR3 runs from the conserved cysteine through the conserved F or W.

V	J	CDR3
TRBV9	TRBJ2-1	CASSVGLAVRNEQFF
TRBV11-2	TRBJ2-3	CASSPHLAFTDTQYF
TRBV19	TRBJ1-5	CASSMQGGNQPQHF
TRBV7-6	TRBJ2-1	CASSPQYNEQFF
TRBV2	TRBJ2-5	CASGWAASGGSRETQYF
TRBV4-1	TRBJ1-4	CASSLSGQGNEKLFF
TRBV9	TRBJ2-2	CASSGLAGGDTGELFF
TRBV28	TRBJ2-3	CASSDRGSTDTQYF
TRBV7-2	TRBJ2-2	CASRLASGAVVIGELFF
TRBV9	TRBJ1-3	CASSVEGVSGNTIYF
TRBV7-8	TRBJ2-3	CASSLARGGNTQYF
TRBV5-1	TRBJ1-1	CASSLGQGARNTEAFF
TRBV3-1/TRBV3-2	TRBJ2-7	CASSQAHRGREQYF
TRBV6-6	TRBJ1-5	CASTPGTENQPQHF
TRBV19	TRBJ1-6	CASTEVDRGVSPLHF
TRBV5-1	TRBJ2-6	CASGLVQNSGANVLTF
TRBV2	TRBJ1-1	CASIGVHTEAFF
TRBV5-1	TRBJ2-7	CASSYIGTGNYEQYF
TRBV27	TRBJ1-1	CASSPREGFMGTEAFF
TRBV7-2	TRBJ2-5	CASSSRRLNLAGGLETQYF
TRBV3-1/TRBV3-2	TRBJ2-3	CASSRRTGASTDTQYF
TRBV10-1	TRBJ2-6	CASSEIVDSSVSGANVLTF
TRBV19	TRBJ1-6	CASSRDRETTPLHF
TRBV28	TRBJ2-1	CASSPNTGLAGNEQFF
TRBV6-6	TRBJ2-3	CASSPTARTDTQYF
TRBV18	TRBJ2-7	CASSPPGTGENYEQYF
TRBV10-3	TRBJ2-2	CAISETEGGELFF
TRBV29-1	TRBJ1-1	CSVDRTGGSGQAFF
TRBV7-2	TRBJ1-5	CASSLASGQPQHF
TRBV7-3	TRBJ2-1	CASSLLKTSGSQRNEQFF
TRBV4-1	TRBJ2-7	CASSQDGADSYEQYF
TRBV16	TRBJ1-3	CASSPLQDTIYF
TRBV19	TRBJ1-5	CASSITSSNQPQHF
TRBV19	TRBJ2-3	CASREGLVGTDTQYF
TRBV4-2	TRBJ1-5	CASSQGRRGPRGNQPQHF
TRBV6-5	TRBJ2-2	CATTRGAGNTGELFF
TRBV10-3	TRBJ1-3	CAIRTAAFSGNTIYF
TRBV6-5	TRBJ1-3	CASRTGDSGNTIYF
TRBV7-2	TRBJ2-1	CASSLEGATSGYNEQFF
TRBV7-8	TRBJ2-5	CASSLGAGVQETQYF
TRBV3-1/TRBV3-2	TRBJ1-4	CASSRADRAGEKLFF
TRBV3-1/TRBV3-2	TRBJ2-1	CASSQDPGQISYNEQFF
TRBV11-2	TRBJ1-5	CASSLGQGTYQPQHF
TRBV2	TRBJ1-1	CASSGQMNTEAFF
TRBV6-5	TRBJ1-1	CASSYSNQGGTEAFF
TRBV18	TRBJ2-2	CASSPEEESNTGELFF
TRBV18	TRBJ1-4	CASSPPEGWREKLFF
TRBV5-6	TRBJ2-5	CASSSPGTGMRKTQYF
TRBV30	TRBJ1-5	CAWSHGGETQPQHF
TRBV6-5	TRBJ2-1	CASSFDRGREQFF
TRBV3-1/TRBV3-2	TRBJ2-5	CASSQEGSGRGTQYF
TRBV7-8	TRBJ1-1	CASNLAGGGTEAFF